The rows below give T cell receptor beta chains drawn from one sample of a study of cytomegalovirus exposure and HLA in healthy donors. This table comes from immunoSEQ multiplex PCR, and its TCRdb copy is limited to in-frame clones, with some not included. This table has roughly 140,000 clones, roughly four fifths appearing once. Sequences were obtained from PBMCs. These receptors all come from an older woman in good health and CMV-seropositive. CDR3s include the opening cysteine and the closing phenylalanine or tryptophan. Fields, in order: V gene, CDR3 protein.

v_gene: TRBV29-1
CDR3aa: CSVKGLGEAEEQYF

v_gene: TRBV27
CDR3aa: CASSFNVYSYNEQFF

v_gene: TRBV5-6
CDR3aa: CASSSDRYQETQYF

v_gene: TRBV13
CDR3aa: CASRKAGVTEKLFF

v_gene: TRBV6-5
CDR3aa: CASSYLGDYGYTF

v_gene: TRBV7-2
CDR3aa: CASSHDIRVGPRNQPQHF

v_gene: TRBV10-1
CDR3aa: CASSAPGLAEPEQFF

v_gene: TRBV29-1
CDR3aa: CSVAGTKNTGELFF

v_gene: TRBV7-3
CDR3aa: CASSPVPGGLNTEAFF

v_gene: TRBV7-9
CDR3aa: CASSPGQGASTDTQYF

v_gene: TRBV15
CDR3aa: CATSRAVKTAWDNEKLFF

v_gene: TRBV28
CDR3aa: CASSTRSSDTQYF

v_gene: TRBV27
CDR3aa: CASSLGRAGDQPQHF

v_gene: TRBV30
CDR3aa: CAWSPSGSRRDTQYF

v_gene: TRBV27
CDR3aa: CASSLWGDTEAFF

v_gene: TRBV5-1
CDR3aa: CASSRGQGAVGTEAFF

v_gene: TRBV5-6
CDR3aa: CASSTKPGGGYGYTF

v_gene: TRBV27
CDR3aa: CASRSTTGAKPQHF

v_gene: TRBV2
CDR3aa: CASLSVQVGDEQFF

v_gene: TRBV9
CDR3aa: CASSTWLGSGTDTQYF

v_gene: TRBV30
CDR3aa: CAWSEKPSSYNEQFF

v_gene: TRBV10-3
CDR3aa: CAYRGNDEQYF

v_gene: TRBV30
CDR3aa: CAWSVGAYEQYF

v_gene: TRBV6-1
CDR3aa: CASSDTGQGGEQYF

v_gene: TRBV4-1
CDR3aa: CASSQGTVLSYEQYF

v_gene: TRBV7-8
CDR3aa: CASSPRTGSTEAFF

v_gene: TRBV19
CDR3aa: CASSMNRPNTGELFF

v_gene: TRBV9
CDR3aa: CASSAPGQGANEKLFF

v_gene: TRBV11-2
CDR3aa: CASSWLSTDTQYF

v_gene: TRBV27
CDR3aa: CASSFNPGVANTEAFF

v_gene: TRBV2
CDR3aa: CASSAAGIRGAEAFF

v_gene: TRBV4-1
CDR3aa: CASSRGTSGEGETQYF

v_gene: TRBV29-1
CDR3aa: CSVGLAGVEETQYF

v_gene: TRBV28
CDR3aa: CASSFFEFYEQYF

v_gene: TRBV4-3
CDR3aa: CASSPRDRGQDEQYF

v_gene: TRBV28
CDR3aa: CASTPPGQGWNQPQHF

v_gene: TRBV29-1
CDR3aa: CSVEVGLYEQYF

v_gene: TRBV6-1
CDR3aa: CASNGLVSYEQYF

v_gene: TRBV27
CDR3aa: CASSRDRGPGNTIYF

v_gene: TRBV7-9
CDR3aa: CASSLGGVQPQHF

v_gene: TRBV19
CDR3aa: CASSTEVGREYGYTF